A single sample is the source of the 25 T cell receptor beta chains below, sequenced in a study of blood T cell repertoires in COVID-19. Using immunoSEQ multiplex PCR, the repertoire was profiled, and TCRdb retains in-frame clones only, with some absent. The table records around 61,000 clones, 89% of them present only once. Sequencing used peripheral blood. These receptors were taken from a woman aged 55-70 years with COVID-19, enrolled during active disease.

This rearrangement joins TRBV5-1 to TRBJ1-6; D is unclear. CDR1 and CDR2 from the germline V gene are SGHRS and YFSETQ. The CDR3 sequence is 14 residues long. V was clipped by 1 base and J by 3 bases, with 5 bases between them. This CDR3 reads CASSLSSYNSPLHF. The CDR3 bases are TGCGCCAGCAGCTTGTCTAGCTATAATTCACCCCTCCACTTT.

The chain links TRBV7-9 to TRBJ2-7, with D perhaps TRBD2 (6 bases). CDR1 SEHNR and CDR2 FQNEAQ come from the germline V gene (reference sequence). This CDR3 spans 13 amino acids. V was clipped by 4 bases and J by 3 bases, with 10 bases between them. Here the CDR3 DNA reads TGTGCCAGCAGCTCGGGACTCCACTACGAGCAGTACTTC. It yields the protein CASSSGLHYEQYF.

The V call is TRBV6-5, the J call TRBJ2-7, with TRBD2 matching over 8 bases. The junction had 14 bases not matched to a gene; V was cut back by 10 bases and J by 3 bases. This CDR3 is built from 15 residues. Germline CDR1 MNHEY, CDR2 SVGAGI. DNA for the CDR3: TGTGCCACGGACGGGACTAGAGAGTCCGGCTACGAGCAGTACTTC. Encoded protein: CATDGTRESGYEQYF.

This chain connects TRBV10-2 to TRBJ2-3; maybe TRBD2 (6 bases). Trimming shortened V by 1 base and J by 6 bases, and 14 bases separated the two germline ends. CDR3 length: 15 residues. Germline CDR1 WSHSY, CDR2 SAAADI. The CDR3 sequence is CASSELASGGDTQYF. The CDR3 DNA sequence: TGCGCCAGCAGTGAGTTGGCGTCCGGAGGGGATACGCAGTATTTT.

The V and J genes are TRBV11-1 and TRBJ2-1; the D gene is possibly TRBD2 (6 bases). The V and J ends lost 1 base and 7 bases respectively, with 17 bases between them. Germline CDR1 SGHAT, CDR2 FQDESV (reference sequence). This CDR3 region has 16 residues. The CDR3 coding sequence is TGTGCCAGCAGCTTAGGCCCGAGACTAGGAATAAATGAGCAGTTCTTC. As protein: CASSLGPRLGINEQFF.

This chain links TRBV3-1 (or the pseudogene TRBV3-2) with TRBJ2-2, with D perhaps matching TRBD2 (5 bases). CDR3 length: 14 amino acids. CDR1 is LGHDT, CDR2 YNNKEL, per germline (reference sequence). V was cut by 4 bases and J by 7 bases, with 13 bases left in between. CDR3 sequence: CASSPRTDFGELFF. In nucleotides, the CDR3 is TGTGCCAGCAGCCCAAGGACTGACTTCGGGGAGCTGTTTTTT.

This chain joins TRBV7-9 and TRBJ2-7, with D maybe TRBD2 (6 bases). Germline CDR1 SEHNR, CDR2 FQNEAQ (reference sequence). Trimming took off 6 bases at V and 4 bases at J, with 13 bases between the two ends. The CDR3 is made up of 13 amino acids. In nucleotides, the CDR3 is TGTGCCAGCAGTTGGGGGGACCAGTACGAGCAGTACTTC. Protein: CASSWGDQYEQYF.

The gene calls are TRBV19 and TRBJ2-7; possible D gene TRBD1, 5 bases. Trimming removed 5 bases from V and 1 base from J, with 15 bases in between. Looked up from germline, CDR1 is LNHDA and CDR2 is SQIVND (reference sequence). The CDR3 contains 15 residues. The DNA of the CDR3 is TGTGCCAGTAGTCCCGACAGCCTACCTTCCTACGAGCAGTACTTC. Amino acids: CASSPDSLPSYEQYF.

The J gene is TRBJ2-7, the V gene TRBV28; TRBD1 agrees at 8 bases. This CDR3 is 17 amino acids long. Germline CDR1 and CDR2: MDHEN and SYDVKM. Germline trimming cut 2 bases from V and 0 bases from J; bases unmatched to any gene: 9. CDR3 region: CASSLRVGTGGSYEQYF. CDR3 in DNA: TGTGCCAGCAGTTTAAGAGTCGGAACAGGGGGCTCCTACGAGCAGTACTTC.

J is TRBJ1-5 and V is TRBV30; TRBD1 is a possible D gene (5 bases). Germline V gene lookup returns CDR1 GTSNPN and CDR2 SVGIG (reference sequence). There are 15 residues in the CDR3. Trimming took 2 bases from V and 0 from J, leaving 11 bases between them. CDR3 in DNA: TGTGCCTGGAGTCTCGGGGGATATAGCAATCAGCCCCAGCATTTT. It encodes CAWSLGGYSNQPQHF.

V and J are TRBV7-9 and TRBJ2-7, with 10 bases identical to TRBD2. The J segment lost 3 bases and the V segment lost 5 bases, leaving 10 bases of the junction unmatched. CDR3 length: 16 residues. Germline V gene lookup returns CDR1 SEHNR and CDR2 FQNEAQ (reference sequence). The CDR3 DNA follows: TGTGCCAGCAGCCTTTCCGGACTAGCGGAAGTCTACGAGCAGTACTTC. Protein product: CASSLSGLAEVYEQYF.

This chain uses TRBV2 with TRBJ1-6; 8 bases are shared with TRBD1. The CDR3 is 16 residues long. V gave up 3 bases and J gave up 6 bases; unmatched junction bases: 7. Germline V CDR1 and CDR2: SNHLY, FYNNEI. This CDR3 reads CASSEDGTGANSPLHF. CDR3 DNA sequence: TGTGCCAGCAGTGAGGATGGGACAGGAGCTAATTCACCCCTCCACTTT.

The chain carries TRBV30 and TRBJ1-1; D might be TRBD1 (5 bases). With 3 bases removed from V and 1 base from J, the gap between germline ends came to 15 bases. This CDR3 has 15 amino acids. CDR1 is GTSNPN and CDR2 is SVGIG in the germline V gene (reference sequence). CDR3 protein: CAWRSGAVRNTEAFF. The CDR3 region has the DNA TGTGCCTGGAGAAGTGGGGCAGTAAGGAACACTGAAGCTTTCTTT.

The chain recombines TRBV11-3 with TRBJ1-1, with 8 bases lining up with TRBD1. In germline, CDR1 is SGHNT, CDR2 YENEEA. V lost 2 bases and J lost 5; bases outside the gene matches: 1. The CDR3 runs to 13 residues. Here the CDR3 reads CASSLQGATEAFF. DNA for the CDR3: TGTGCCAGCAGCTTACAGGGGGCGACTGAAGCTTTCTTT.

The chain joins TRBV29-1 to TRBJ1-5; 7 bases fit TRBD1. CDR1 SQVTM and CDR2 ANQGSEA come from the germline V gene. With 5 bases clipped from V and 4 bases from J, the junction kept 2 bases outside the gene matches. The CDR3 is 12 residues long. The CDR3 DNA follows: TGCAGCGTTCAGGGGGAGAATCAGCCCCAGCATTTT. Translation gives CSVQGENQPQHF.

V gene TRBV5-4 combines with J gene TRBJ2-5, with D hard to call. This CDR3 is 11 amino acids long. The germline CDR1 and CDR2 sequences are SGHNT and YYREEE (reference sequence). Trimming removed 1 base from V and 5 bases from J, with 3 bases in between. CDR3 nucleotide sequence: TGTGCCAGCAGCTTGCTCGAGACCCAGTACTTC. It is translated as CASSLLETQYF. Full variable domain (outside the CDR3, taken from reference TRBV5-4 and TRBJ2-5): ETGVTQSPTHLIKTRGQQVTLRCSSQSGHNTVSWYQQALGQGPQFIFQYYREEENGRGNFPPRFSGLQFPNYSSELNVNALELDDSALYLCASSLLETQYFGPGTRLLVL.

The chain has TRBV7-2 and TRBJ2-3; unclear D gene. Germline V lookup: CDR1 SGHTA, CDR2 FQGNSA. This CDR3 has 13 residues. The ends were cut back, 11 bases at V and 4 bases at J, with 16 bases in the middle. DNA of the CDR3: TGTGCCTTGGGTTCTAGAGGCGCAGATACGCAGTATTTT. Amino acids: CALGSRGADTQYF.

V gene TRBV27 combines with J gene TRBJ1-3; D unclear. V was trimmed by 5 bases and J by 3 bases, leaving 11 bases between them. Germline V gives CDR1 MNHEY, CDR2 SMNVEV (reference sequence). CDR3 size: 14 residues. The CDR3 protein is CASSGLPIGNTIYF. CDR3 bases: TGTGCCAGCAGTGGCCTCCCCATTGGAAACACCATATATTTT.

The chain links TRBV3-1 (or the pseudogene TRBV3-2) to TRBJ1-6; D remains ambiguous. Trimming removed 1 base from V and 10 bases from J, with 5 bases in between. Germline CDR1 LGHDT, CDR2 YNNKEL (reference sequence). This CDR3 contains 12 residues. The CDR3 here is CASSQAESPLHF. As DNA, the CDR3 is TGTGCCAGCAGCCAAGCGGAGTCACCCCTCCACTTT.

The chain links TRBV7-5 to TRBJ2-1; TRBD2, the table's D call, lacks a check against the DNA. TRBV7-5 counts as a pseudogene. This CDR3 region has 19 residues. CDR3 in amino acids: CARSFTTSGGLSSYNEQFF. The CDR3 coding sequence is TGTGCCAGAAGCTTTACTACTAGCGGGGGGCTCAGCTCCTACAATGAGCAGTTCTTC.

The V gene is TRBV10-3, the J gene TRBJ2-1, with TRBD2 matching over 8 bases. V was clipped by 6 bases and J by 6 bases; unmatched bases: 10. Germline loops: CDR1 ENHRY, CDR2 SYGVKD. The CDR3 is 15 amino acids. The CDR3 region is CAIRDPGGGLNEQFF. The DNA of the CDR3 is TGTGCCATCAGGGATCCCGGGGGGGGGCTCAATGAGCAGTTCTTC.

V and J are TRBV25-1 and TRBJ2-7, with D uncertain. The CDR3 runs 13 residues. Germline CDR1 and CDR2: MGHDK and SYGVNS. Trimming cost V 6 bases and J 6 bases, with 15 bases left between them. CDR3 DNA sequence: TGTGCCAGCAGCCTTCTAGAGTACGGCGAGCAGTACTTC. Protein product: CASSLLEYGEQYF.

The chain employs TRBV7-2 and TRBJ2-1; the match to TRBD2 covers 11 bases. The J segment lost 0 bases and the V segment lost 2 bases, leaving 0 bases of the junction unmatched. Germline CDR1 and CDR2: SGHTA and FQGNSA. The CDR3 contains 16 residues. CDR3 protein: CASSLLAGGSYNEQFF. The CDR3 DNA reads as TGTGCCAGCAGCTTACTAGCGGGAGGCTCCTACAATGAGCAGTTCTTC.

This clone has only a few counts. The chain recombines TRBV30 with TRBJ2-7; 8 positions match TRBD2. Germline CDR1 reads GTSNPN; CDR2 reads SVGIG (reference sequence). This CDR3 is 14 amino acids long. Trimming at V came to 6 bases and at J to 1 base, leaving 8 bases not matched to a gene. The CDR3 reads CACPGTRDSYEQYF. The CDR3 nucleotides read TGTGCCTGTCCCGGGACTAGGGATTCCTACGAGCAGTACTTC. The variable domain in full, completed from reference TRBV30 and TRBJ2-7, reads SQTIHQWPATLVQPVGSPLSLECTVEGTSNPNLYWYRQAAGRGLQLLFYSVGIGQISSEVPQNLSASRPQDRQFILSSKKLLLSDSGFYLCACPGTRDSYEQYFGPGTRLTVT.

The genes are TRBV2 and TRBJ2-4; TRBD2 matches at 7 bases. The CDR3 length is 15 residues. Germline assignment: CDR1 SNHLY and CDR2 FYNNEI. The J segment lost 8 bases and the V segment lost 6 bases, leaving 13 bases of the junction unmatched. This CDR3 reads CASRDGLVGEDIQYF. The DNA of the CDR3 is TGTGCCAGCAGGGACGGACTAGTGGGGGAGGACATTCAGTACTTC. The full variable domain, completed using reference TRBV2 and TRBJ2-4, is EPEVTQTPSHQVTQMGQEVILRCVPISNHLYFYWYRQILGQKVEFLVSFYNNEISEKSEIFDDQFSVERPDGSNFTLKIRSTKLEDSAMYFCASRDGLVGEDIQYFGAGTRLSVL.